A selection of T cell receptor beta chains follows, all from one sample in a study of T-cell reconstitution after alpha-beta-depleted transplantation in children. TCRdb itself ran the PCR reads through MiXCR, one entry per CDR3 protein. The sample lists 450,000 to 500,000 distinct CDR3 sequences, around 12% occurring once. Sequenced material: PBMCs from the stem cell graft donor, taken from the stem cell graft. Source of these receptors: a human donor who donated a stem cell graft to a child with combined immunodeficiency. Each CDR3 is given with its conserved first and last residue. Each record gives: J gene, clone size, D gene, V gene, CDR3 protein, CDR3 DNA. The D gene is left open where the match is weak. A row's size may be missing; if present it is once, few, many or a size class.

j_call: TRBJ1-6; clone_size: few; d_call: NA; v_call: TRBV6-5; cdr3_aa: CASSTPTLLPLHF; cdr3_nt: TGTGCCAGCTCGACCCCCACTCTTTTACCCCTCCACTTT
j_call: TRBJ2-2; clone_size: NA; d_call: NA; v_call: TRBV3-1; cdr3_aa: CASSQEVPRDADRELFF; cdr3_nt: TGTGCCAGCAGCCAAGAAGTCCCGCGGGACGCCGACAGGGAGCTGTTTTTT
j_call: TRBJ1-1; clone_size: NA; d_call: NA; v_call: TRBV12-3/TRBV12-4; cdr3_aa: CASLRGWGNTEAFF; cdr3_nt: TGTGCCAGCCTTCGGGGATGGGGGAACACTGAAGCTTTCTTT
j_call: TRBJ2-1; clone_size: NA; d_call: NA; v_call: TRBV6-1; cdr3_aa: CASSTDYSSSYNEQFF; cdr3_nt: TGTGCCAGCAGCACGGACTACTCAAGCTCCTACAATGAGCAGTTCTTC
j_call: TRBJ2-7; clone_size: many; d_call: NA; v_call: TRBV12-3/TRBV12-4; cdr3_aa: CASSVGTSYEQYF; cdr3_nt: TGTGCCAGCAGTGTAGGGACCTCCTACGAGCAGTACTTC
j_call: TRBJ2-2; clone_size: NA; d_call: NA; v_call: TRBV14; cdr3_aa: CASSQVGVSGELFF; cdr3_nt: TGTGCCAGCAGCCAAGTCGGGGTCTCCGGGGAGCTGTTTTTT
j_call: TRBJ2-7; clone_size: many; d_call: TRBD2; v_call: TRBV5-5; cdr3_aa: CASSLGGRGSYEQYF; cdr3_nt: TGTGCCAGCAGCTTGGGCGGGAGAGGCTCCTACGAGCAGTACTTC
j_call: TRBJ2-7; clone_size: NA; d_call: NA; v_call: TRBV5-1; cdr3_aa: CASSLSGKHYEQYF; cdr3_nt: TGCGCCAGCAGCTTGTCCGGGAAACACTACGAGCAGTACTTC
j_call: TRBJ2-1; clone_size: many; d_call: NA; v_call: TRBV7-2; cdr3_aa: CASSFKGLLGGEQFF; cdr3_nt: TGTGCCAGCAGCTTCAAGGGACTCCTCGGCGGTGAGCAGTTCTTC
j_call: TRBJ1-2; clone_size: NA; d_call: NA; v_call: TRBV29-1; cdr3_aa: CSVGAFFSNGYTF; cdr3_nt: TGCAGCGTTGGAGCTTTCTTTTCCAATGGCTACACCTTC
j_call: TRBJ2-1; clone_size: NA; d_call: TRBD2; v_call: TRBV6-1; cdr3_aa: CASRRLAGGPSSYNEQFF; cdr3_nt: TGTGCCAGCAGACGACTAGCGGGGGGGCCGAGCTCCTACAATGAGCAGTTCTTC
j_call: TRBJ2-6; clone_size: few; d_call: NA; v_call: TRBV24-1; cdr3_aa: CATSDSSGANVLTF; cdr3_nt: TGTGCCACCTCCGACAGCTCTGGGGCCAACGTCCTGACTTTC
j_call: TRBJ2-6; clone_size: many; d_call: NA; v_call: TRBV16; cdr3_aa: CASTSDDSGANVLTF; cdr3_nt: TGTGCCAGCACCAGCGACGACTCTGGGGCCAACGTCCTGACTTTC
j_call: TRBJ1-5; clone_size: NA; d_call: NA; v_call: TRBV19; cdr3_aa: CASSASQISSNQPQHF; cdr3_nt: TGTGCCAGTAGTGCAAGTCAAATTTCCAGCAATCAGCCCCAGCATTTT
j_call: TRBJ2-2; clone_size: many; d_call: NA; v_call: TRBV12-3/TRBV12-4; cdr3_aa: CASTTRGNTGELFF; cdr3_nt: TGTGCCAGCACCACCCGTGGTAACACCGGGGAGCTGTTTTTT
j_call: TRBJ2-3; clone_size: NA; d_call: NA; v_call: TRBV12-3/TRBV12-4; cdr3_aa: CASSLDGFRTDTQYF; cdr3_nt: TGTGCCAGCAGTTTGGACGGGTTTCGCACAGATACGCAGTATTTT
j_call: TRBJ2-3; clone_size: NA; d_call: TRBD2; v_call: TRBV12-3/TRBV12-4; cdr3_aa: CASRTSVGGDTQYF; cdr3_nt: TGTGCCAGCAGAACTAGCGTCGGGGGTGATACGCAGTATTTT
j_call: TRBJ2-1; clone_size: few; d_call: NA; v_call: TRBV7-8; cdr3_aa: CASSLVASEQFF; cdr3_nt: TGTGCCAGCAGCTTAGTAGCATCCGAGCAGTTCTTC
j_call: TRBJ2-1; clone_size: few; d_call: TRBD2; v_call: TRBV10-3; cdr3_aa: CAIRESKGLANNEQFF; cdr3_nt: TGTGCCATCAGAGAGTCGAAAGGACTAGCAAACAATGAGCAGTTCTTC
j_call: TRBJ2-5; clone_size: few; d_call: TRBD1; v_call: TRBV11-3; cdr3_aa: CASSGRTGVETQYF; cdr3_nt: TGTGCCAGCAGCGGCAGGACAGGGGTAGAGACCCAGTACTTC
j_call: TRBJ2-7; clone_size: many; d_call: NA; v_call: TRBV12-3/TRBV12-4; cdr3_aa: CASSLLNEQYF; cdr3_nt: TGTGCCAGCAGTTTACTCAACGAGCAGTACTTC
j_call: TRBJ1-1; clone_size: NA; d_call: NA; v_call: TRBV10-3; cdr3_aa: CATTGIMNTEAFF; cdr3_nt: TGTGCCACCACAGGGATTATGAACACTGAAGCTTTCTTT
j_call: TRBJ1-5; clone_size: many; d_call: NA; v_call: TRBV7-9; cdr3_aa: CASSLGPRRGSNQPQHF; cdr3_nt: TGTGCCAGCAGCTTAGGGCCTCGCAGGGGAAGCAATCAGCCCCAGCATTTT
j_call: TRBJ2-7; clone_size: NA; d_call: NA; v_call: TRBV5-1; cdr3_aa: CASSLVWLGTYEQYF; cdr3_nt: TGCGCCAGCAGCTTGGTCTGGTTGGGTACCTACGAGCAGTACTTC
j_call: TRBJ1-2; clone_size: NA; d_call: NA; v_call: TRBV19; cdr3_aa: CASSNDRSMAWRYTF; cdr3_nt: TGTGCCAGTAGTAACGACAGGTCTATGGCTTGGCGCTACACCTTC
j_call: TRBJ2-1; clone_size: few; d_call: TRBD1; v_call: TRBV4-3; cdr3_aa: CASSQTATGAWYNEQFF; cdr3_nt: TGCGCCAGCAGCCAGACGGCGACAGGGGCTTGGTACAATGAGCAGTTCTTC
j_call: TRBJ1-4; clone_size: many; d_call: NA; v_call: TRBV25-1; cdr3_aa: CASSLQGEKLFF; cdr3_nt: TGTGCCAGCAGTCTCCAGGGAGAAAAACTGTTTTTT
j_call: TRBJ2-7; clone_size: NA; d_call: NA; v_call: TRBV7-2; cdr3_aa: CASSLVLTYEQYF; cdr3_nt: TGTGCCAGCAGCTTAGTACTGACCTACGAGCAGTACTTC
j_call: TRBJ2-7; clone_size: many; d_call: TRBD1; v_call: TRBV6-2/TRBV6-3; cdr3_aa: CASSYWQGDAYEQYF; cdr3_nt: TGTGCCAGCAGTTACTGGCAGGGGGATGCCTACGAGCAGTACTTC
j_call: TRBJ1-2; clone_size: many; d_call: NA; v_call: TRBV12-3/TRBV12-4; cdr3_aa: CASSFWESGGYTF; cdr3_nt: TGTGCCAGCAGTTTTTGGGAGTCGGGTGGCTACACCTTC
j_call: TRBJ2-3; clone_size: many; d_call: TRBD2; v_call: TRBV5-1; cdr3_aa: CASSPVTSADTQYF; cdr3_nt: TGCGCCAGCAGCCCCGTGACTAGCGCAGATACGCAGTATTTT
j_call: TRBJ2-3; clone_size: few; d_call: NA; v_call: TRBV20-1; cdr3_aa: CSAIYRSTDTQYF; cdr3_nt: TGCAGTGCTATTTATCGCAGCACAGATACGCAGTATTTT
j_call: TRBJ2-1; clone_size: NA; d_call: TRBD2; v_call: TRBV20-1; cdr3_aa: CSARDPSGITYNEQFF; cdr3_nt: TGCAGTGCTAGAGATCCTAGCGGGATAACCTACAATGAGCAGTTCTTC
j_call: TRBJ2-7; clone_size: NA; d_call: NA; v_call: TRBV4-3; cdr3_aa: CASSFALASGYEQYF; cdr3_nt: TGCGCCAGCAGCTTTGCCTTGGCGAGCGGTTACGAGCAGTACTTC
j_call: TRBJ2-1; clone_size: NA; d_call: TRBD1; v_call: TRBV12-3/TRBV12-4; cdr3_aa: CASSPRQGREGEQFF; cdr3_nt: TGTGCCAGCAGTCCCCGACAGGGGAGAGAGGGTGAGCAGTTCTTC
j_call: TRBJ2-7; clone_size: NA; d_call: TRBD1; v_call: TRBV20-1; cdr3_aa: CSARRDRDSYEQYF; cdr3_nt: TGCAGTGCTAGACGGGACAGGGATTCCTACGAGCAGTACTTC
j_call: TRBJ1-2; clone_size: NA; d_call: TRBD1; v_call: TRBV7-2; cdr3_aa: CASSLARDRGGYTF; cdr3_nt: TGTGCCAGCAGCTTAGCGCGGGACAGGGGAGGCTACACCTTC